The rows below give T cell receptor beta chains drawn from one sample of a study of spatial heterogeneity in lung cancer. Via MiXCR, TCRdb re-called the 5' RACE reads, giving one row per CDR3 protein. The top ten hold 11% of the sample, which has approximately 38,000 distinct CDR3 sequences, about 6% seen once. This specimen was PBMCs, taken at surgery. Every receptor here comes from a male donor with early-stage non-small cell lung cancer. Each CDR3 is given with its conserved first and last residue. A D gene is named only where the DNA matches it firmly. Not all rows give a size; the values are once, few, many and, for expanded clones, a class.

d_gene	abundance	v_gene	j_gene	CDR3aa	CDR3nt
NA	many	TRBV5-1	TRBJ2-7	CASSLGDATYEQYF	TGCGCCAGCAGCTTAGGAGACGCCACCTACGAGCAGTACTTC
NA	few	TRBV28	TRBJ1-4	CASSRPTGPTNEKLFF	TGTGCCAGCAGCCGCCCAACAGGGCCAACTAATGAAAAACTGTTTTTT
NA	NA	TRBV28	TRBJ2-3	CASRPGGLQQTDTQYF	TGTGCCAGCAGACCCGGGGGCCTCCAACAAACAGATACGCAGTATTTT
NA	NA	TRBV18	TRBJ2-2	CASSPLSAAGELFF	TGTGCCAGCTCACCTCTGTCGGCGGCCGGGGAGCTGTTTTTT
NA	many	TRBV29-1	TRBJ1-3	CSVAPGASGNTIYF	TGCAGCGTTGCCCCAGGGGCCTCTGGAAACACCATATATTTT
NA	many	TRBV12-3/TRBV12-4	TRBJ1-6	CASSTRGSYNSPLHF	TGTGCCAGCAGTACGCGGGGGTCTTATAATTCACCCCTCCACTTT
TRBD1	few	TRBV19	TRBJ2-2	CASTVTGSTGELFF	TGTGCCAGTACCGTGACAGGGAGCACCGGGGAGCTGTTTTTT
NA	many	TRBV7-9	TRBJ2-5	CASSSRGGGSATQYF	TGTGCCAGCAGCTCAAGGGGAGGGGGCTCAGCGACCCAGTACTTC
TRBD2	many	TRBV10-3	TRBJ2-2	CAISGTSGGASTGELFF	TGTGCCATCAGTGGGACTAGCGGGGGGGCGAGCACCGGGGAGCTGTTTTTT
NA	many	TRBV12-3/TRBV12-4	TRBJ2-5	CASSADGFGVAQYF	TGTGCCAGCAGCGCGGACGGTTTTGGAGTGGCCCAGTACTTC
NA	NA	TRBV6-6	TRBJ1-1	CASSYRIGDTEAFF	TGTGCCAGCAGTTACAGAATCGGAGACACTGAAGCTTTCTTT